This T cell receptor beta chain was documented in a study of cytomegalovirus exposure and HLA in healthy donors. Overall study findings and caveats: Productive rates of about 90% or about 30% were seen for most TCR beta V segments in an earlier analysis.

60 Vbeta and 13 Jbeta primers were used in PCR. Clones were sequenced by immunoSEQ multiplex PCR, and TCRdb holds only the in-frame ones, with some missing. The sample yields about 120,000 clones, 76% seen once. A note on this clone: What it binds is unknown.

The CDR3 loop spans 14 amino acids. Germline V lookup: CDR1 MNHEY, CDR2 SMNVEV (reference sequence). V was pared by 4 bases and J by 0 bases, with 9 bases between. The chain combines TRBV27 with TRBJ2-5, with a weak D call TRBD2 (6 bases). The sample was PBMCs. The source of this sequence is a woman in her 40s in good health and CMV-seropositive. The CDR3 bases are TGTGCCAGCAGTTGGCGGGGTTACCAAGAGACCCAGTACTTC. Protein sequence: CASSWRGYQETQYF.